Reported below is one TCR beta chain. Its antigen remains unknown. The CDR3 length is 13 residues. The V gene's germline CDR1 is KGHDR and CDR2 SFDVKD. V shed 10 bases and J shed 2 bases, with 11 bases lying between them. The entry originates in a study of T cell responses to AZD1222 COVID-19 vaccine. General study results and limits: Spike-specific TCR repertoires showed rising breadth and depth after two AZD1222 doses. Baseline antibody screening turned up just a handful of seropositive AZD1222 recipients. In all cases, repertoires were sampled only after the peak T cell response.

Clones were read by immunoSEQ multiplex PCR, and TCRdb kept only the in-frame ones, dropping some. Of about 120,000 clones listed, roughly 86% are singletons. Material: peripheral blood, obtained on day 0 of AZD1222 vaccination. This receptor was obtained from an adult in good health. The V gene is TRBV24-1, the J gene TRBJ1-5, with no clear D. In nucleotides, the CDR3 is TGTGCCACTCAAGGTACGGGCAATCAGCCCCAGCATTTT. The encoded protein is CATQGTGNQPQHF.